This TCR beta chain comes out of a study of blood T cell repertoires in COVID-19. Study background: From the United States, Italy and Spain came samples of acute and convalescent COVID-19. Nucleic acid was either cDNA or gDNA, and it came from T cells, B-cell-depleted T cells, or PBMCs.

The CDR3 spans 13 residues. The germline V gene has CDR1 MNHNY and CDR2 SVGAGI (reference sequence). V shed 6 bases and J shed 6 bases, with 13 bases lying between them. In the study's own analysis: Cell counts per sample came from amplifying reference gene primers. The repertoire was sequenced with immunoSEQ multiplex PCR; TCRdb's copy has only in-frame clones and lacks some. That table supplies the V and J calls and clone size; D and trimming were determined from the DNA. The sample records roughly 200,000 clones, approximately 80% being singletons. This TCR was sampled from a human donor in a cohort sampled during active COVID-19. V gene TRBV6-6 combines with J gene TRBJ2-3; perhaps TRBD2 as D (5 bases). Sequenced sample: peripheral blood. The CDR3: CASRYSEGDTQYF. For the CDR3, the DNA is TGTGCCAGCAGATATAGCGAGGGCGATACGCAGTATTTT.